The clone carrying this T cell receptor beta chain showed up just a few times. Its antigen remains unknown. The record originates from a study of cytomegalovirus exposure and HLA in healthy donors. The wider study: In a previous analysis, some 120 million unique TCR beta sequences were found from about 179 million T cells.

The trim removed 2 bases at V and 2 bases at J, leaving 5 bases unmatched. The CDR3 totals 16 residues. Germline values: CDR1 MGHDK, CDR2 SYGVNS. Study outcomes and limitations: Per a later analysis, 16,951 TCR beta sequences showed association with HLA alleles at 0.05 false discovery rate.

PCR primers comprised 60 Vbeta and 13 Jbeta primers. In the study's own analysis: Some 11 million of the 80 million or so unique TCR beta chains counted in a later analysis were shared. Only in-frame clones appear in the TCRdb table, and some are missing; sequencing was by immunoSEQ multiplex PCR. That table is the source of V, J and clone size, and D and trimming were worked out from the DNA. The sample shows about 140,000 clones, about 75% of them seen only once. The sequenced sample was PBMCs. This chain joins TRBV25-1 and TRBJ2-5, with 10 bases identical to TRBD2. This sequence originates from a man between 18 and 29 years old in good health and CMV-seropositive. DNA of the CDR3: TGTGCCAGCAGTGAAGAGAGGACTAGCGGTCAAGAGACCCAGTACTTC. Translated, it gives CASSEERTSGQETQYF.